Sequencing of this T cell receptor (beta chain) was carried out in a study of blood T cell repertoires in COVID-19. Assay: immunoSEQ multiplex PCR; the TCRdb copy retains only in-frame clones and omits some. The table has about 250,000 clones, about four fifths seen once. The age range of participants was roughly 18 to 90 years, with residence in about two dozen US areas. Donors were grouped by their self-reported clinical history. The sequenced sample consisted of PBMCs or T cells enriched from blood (not recorded which). This receptor was taken from a woman aged 40 to 50 who had been exposed to COVID-19.

In nucleotides, the CDR3 is TGTGCCAGCCTTGTCTCTGGTGGGACAGGGGGACAGCCCCAGCATTTT. The encoded protein is CASLVSGGTGGQPQHF. The chain employs TRBV28 and TRBJ1-5; 11 bases line up with TRBD1. The V gene's germline CDR1 is MDHEN and CDR2 SYDVKM. The CDR3 totals 16 residues. J was trimmed by 7 bases and V by 8 bases; bases with no gene match: 13. Full variable domain (rest looked up from reference TRBV28 and TRBJ1-5): DVKVTQSSRYLVKRTGEKVFLECVQDMDHENMFWYRQDPGLGLRLIYFSYDVKMKEKGDIPEGYSVSREKKERFSLILESASTNQTSMYLCASLVSGGTGGQPQHFGDGTRLSIL.